The 25 T cell receptor beta chains listed next were all sequenced from one sample in a study of blood T cell repertoires in COVID-19. Sequencing was performed with immunoSEQ multiplex PCR; in TCRdb, only in-frame clones are kept and a portion is missing. The sample lists some 300,000 clones, roughly nine tenths occurring once. The material sequenced was PBMCs or T cells enriched from blood (not recorded which). These receptors were collected from a woman aged 40 to 50 who had recovered from COVID-19.

The gene calls are TRBV9 and TRBJ2-2, with 12 bases fitting TRBD1. This CDR3 has 17 residues. V was pared by 3 bases and J by 7 bases, with 10 bases of the junction left unmatched. Germline values: CDR1 SGDLS, CDR2 YYNGEE. In DNA form, the CDR3 reads TGTGCCAGCAGCGAGCCCCGGGACAGGGGGCTTGGCGGGGAGCTGTTTTTT. Translating gives CASSEPRDRGLGGELFF.

The CDR3 sequence is CASSKTVASTDTQYF. CDR3 coding DNA: TGTGCCAGCAGTAAGACAGTAGCTAGCACAGATACGCAGTATTTT. The chain joins TRBV2 to TRBJ2-3; perhaps TRBD1 as D (5 bases). V was shortened by 5 bases and J by 0 bases, with 12 bases between the two germline ends. The CDR3 extends over 15 amino acids. The germline gives CDR1 SNHLY, CDR2 FYNNEI.

V and J are TRBV18 and TRBJ1-4; D not certain. Germline lookup yields CDR1 KGHSH and CDR2 LQKENI. The CDR3 consists of 13 residues. V was pared by 5 bases and J by 8 bases, with 12 bases between. As DNA, the CDR3 is TGTGCCAGCTCATCAGAAGTTGTGGAAAAACTGTTTTTT. This codes for CASSSEVVEKLFF.

This clone has only a few counts. The chain uses TRBV6-1 and TRBJ1-6; 11 nucleotides align to TRBD1. Trimming cost V 4 bases and J 5 bases; bases outside gene matches: 10. CDR1 is MNHNS, CDR2 SASEGT, per germline. This CDR3 is built from 18 residues. CDR3 coding DNA: TGTGCCAGCAGTGGCGGGACAGGGGGAGGTCGGAATAATTCACCCCTCCACTTT. As protein: CASSGGTGGGRNNSPLHF.

The rearrangement links TRBV28 to TRBJ2-3; 13 bases match TRBD2. The CDR3 has 16 residues. Germline-derived CDR1 and CDR2 are MDHEN and SYDVKM. V was clipped by 6 bases and J by 5 bases; unmatched bases: 8. CDR3 protein: CASSRRTSGRGDTQYF. For the CDR3, the DNA is TGTGCCAGCAGCCGACGGACTAGCGGGAGAGGAGATACGCAGTATTTT.

V usage is TRBV3-1 (or the pseudogene TRBV3-2) and J usage is TRBJ1-2, with D possibly TRBD1 on 6 matching bases. Trimming left V 4 bases short and J 8 bases short, with 14 bases between. Per the germline V gene, CDR1 is LGHDT and CDR2 is YNNKEL (reference sequence). This CDR3 has 13 amino acids. CDR3 loop: CASSPGRGGGYTF. The CDR3 DNA sequence: TGTGCCAGCAGCCCGGGCCGCGGGGGCGGCTACACCTTC.

The chain employs TRBV11-2 and TRBJ2-7; D gene ambiguous. CDR3 size: 14 residues. CDR1 and CDR2 from the germline V gene are SGHAT and FQNNGV. Deletions cut 4 bases from V and 6 bases from J, with 16 bases between. The CDR3 loop is CASSSTNLGGEQYF. In DNA, the CDR3 is TGTGCCAGCAGCTCCACGAACCTCGGCGGCGAGCAGTACTTC.

CDR3 bases: TGTGCCAGCAGTGCATTGGCAGGGGTCGTTAGTGTTGAAGCTTTCTTT. Protein product: CASSALAGVVSVEAFF. This chain joins TRBV6-1 and TRBJ1-1; possible D gene TRBD1, 6 bases. Trimming pared 4 bases from V and 7 bases from J, leaving 22 bases between. CDR1 and CDR2 (germline): MNHNS, SASEGT. CDR3 length: 16 amino acids.

The V call is TRBV30, the J call TRBJ1-3; the D gene is possibly TRBD1 (6 bases). Germline CDR1 and CDR2: GTSNPN and SVGIG (reference sequence). The CDR3 sequence is 14 residues long. V dropped 3 bases and J dropped 4 bases, with 13 bases sitting between them. CDR3 DNA sequence: TGTGCCTGGAGCCCCGACAGGTTGGGAAACACCATATATTTT. It codes for CAWSPDRLGNTIYF.

The chain is built from TRBV3-1 (or the pseudogene TRBV3-2) and TRBJ2-3; D is perhaps TRBD1 (6 bases). This CDR3 has 13 residues. Deletions cut 1 base from V and 6 bases from J, with 8 bases between. Germline loops: CDR1 LGHDT, CDR2 YNNKEL (reference sequence). CDR3 sequence reads: CASSQAGVDTQYF. In nucleotides, the CDR3 is TGTGCCAGCAGCCAAGCAGGGGTGGATACGCAGTATTTT.

The chain uses TRBV5-1 and TRBJ2-7; 7 bases are shared with TRBD2. The CDR3 contains 16 residues. V dropped 0 bases and J dropped 7; count of bases not matched to a gene: 13. Germline CDR1 SGHRS, CDR2 YFSETQ. The CDR3 nucleotides are TGCGCCAGCAGCTTGGCCCCGGTGGGAGGGGTCTCAGAGCAGTACTTC. It specifies CASSLAPVGGVSEQYF.

This chain links TRBV5-1 with TRBJ2-5; 9 nucleotides agree with TRBD2. This CDR3 comprises 16 residues. The germline V gene has CDR1 SGHRS and CDR2 YFSETQ. The V gene end was trimmed by 4 bases and the J gene end by 3 bases; junction bases not matched to a gene: 10. CDR3 nucleotide sequence: TGCGCCAGCAGCAACCCCCCGCGGGGGGGGAAAGAGACCCAGTACTTC. It yields the protein CASSNPPRGGKETQYF.

The gene calls are TRBV4-1 and TRBJ2-4, with D perhaps TRBD2 (5 bases). V was shortened by 1 base and J by 13 bases, with 17 bases between the two germline ends. The CDR3 sequence is 14 residues long. Germline V CDR1 and CDR2: MGHRA, YSYEKL. The DNA for the CDR3 is TGCGCCAGCAGCCAAGGCCCCGATTCGGGGAGCCAGTACTTC. It encodes CASSQGPDSGSQYF.

The chain joins TRBV2 to TRBJ2-7, with 8 positions matching TRBD1. This CDR3 region has 17 residues. V shed 7 bases and J 1 base; nucleotides not matched to a gene: 15. CDR1 and CDR2 (germline): SNHLY, FYNNEI. The CDR3 loop reads CASIPPPGTGESYEQYF. CDR3 nucleotides: TGTGCCAGCATCCCCCCCCCGGGGACAGGTGAATCCTACGAGCAGTACTTC.

This rearrangement joins TRBV4-1 to TRBJ2-2, with D perhaps TRBD1 (5 bases). V lost 4 bases and J 2 bases, leaving 14 bases between the germline ends. The CDR3 is 16 residues long. CDR1 and CDR2 (germline): MGHRA, YSYEKL. Here the CDR3 reads CASSPLWTYNTGELFF. The CDR3 DNA reads as TGCGCCAGCAGCCCCTTATGGACATACAACACCGGGGAGCTGTTTTTT.

The chain recombines TRBV19 with TRBJ1-3; maybe TRBD1 (5 bases). From germline, CDR1 is LNHDA and CDR2 SQIVND (reference sequence). CDR3 length: 14 residues. V was cut by 7 bases and J by 2 bases, with 12 bases left in between. The CDR3 DNA sequence: TGTGCCAGTAAGGACGGGGGAACTGGAAACACCATATATTTT. As protein: CASKDGGTGNTIYF.

This rearrangement joins TRBV6-5 to TRBJ1-2; 11 bases are a match to TRBD1. The CDR3 length is 14 residues. J was trimmed by 8 bases and V by 6 bases; bases with no gene match: 8. CDR1 MNHEY and CDR2 SVGAGI come from the germline V gene. The CDR3 region is CASREGQGVKGYTF. In DNA, the CDR3 is TGTGCCAGCAGGGAGGGACAGGGGGTTAAGGGCTACACCTTC.

The chain joins TRBV18 to TRBJ2-7, with 7 bases fitting TRBD2. V lost 7 bases to trimming and J lost 3 bases; unmatched junction nucleotides: 6. CDR3 length: 13 residues. Germline-derived CDR1 and CDR2 are KGHSH and LQKENI. CDR3 DNA sequence: TGTGCCAGCTTTTCCGGGACTAACTACGAGCAGTACTTC. Its protein is CASFSGTNYEQYF.

The V and J genes are TRBV6-5 and TRBJ1-2; 8 positions agree with TRBD1. J lost 4 bases, V lost 3 bases, and 4 bases had no gene match. The CDR3 sequence is 14 residues long. Per the germline V gene, CDR1 is MNHEY and CDR2 is SVGAGI. CDR3 coding DNA: TGTGCCAGCAGTTATGGCCAGGGGGCCTATGGCTACACCTTC. Translated: CASSYGQGAYGYTF.

The chain combines TRBV7-9 with TRBJ2-7, with 15 bases lining up with TRBD2. V trimming: 5 bases; J trimming: 0 bases; junction bases outside the gene matches: 5. CDR1 and CDR2 from the germline V gene are SEHNR and FQNEAQ (reference sequence). The CDR3 sequence is 17 residues long. The DNA for the CDR3 is TGTGCCAGCAGCGAGGGACTAGCGGGAGGCCTCTCCTACGAGCAGTACTTC. Translated: CASSEGLAGGLSYEQYF.

The chain combines TRBV4-1 with TRBJ1-1; D uncertain. CDR3 size: 13 residues. V lost 0 bases, J lost 8 bases, and 10 bases lay in between. Germline loops: CDR1 MGHRA, CDR2 YSYEKL. The CDR3 bases are TGCGCCAGCAGCCAAGATGCCGAGAGGGAAGCTTTCTTT. Amino acids: CASSQDAEREAFF.

The chain uses TRBV6-5 and TRBJ2-5; tentative D call: TRBD2 (6 bases). V lost 2 bases and J 7 bases, leaving 11 bases between the germline ends. This CDR3 region has 13 residues. Germline-derived CDR1 and CDR2 are MNHEY and SVGAGI. CDR3 residues: CASSYGGTGTQYF. As DNA, the CDR3 is TGTGCCAGCAGTTACGGAGGGACGGGGACCCAGTACTTC.

Only one count was recorded for this clone. The chain uses TRBV7-9 and TRBJ2-7; 8 bases match TRBD1. In germline, CDR1 is SEHNR, CDR2 FQNEAQ (reference sequence). V lost 5 bases and J lost 4; bases outside the gene matches: 7. The CDR3 has 14 residues. This CDR3 reads CASSLTGQEYEQYF. The CDR3 DNA follows: TGTGCCAGCAGCCTAACGGGACAGGAGTACGAGCAGTACTTC. The full variable domain, rest sourced from reference TRBV7-9 and TRBJ2-7, is DTGVSQNPRHKITKRGQNVTFRCDPISEHNRLYWYRQTLGQGPEFLTYFQNEAQLEKSRLLSDRFSAERPKGSFSTLEIQRTEQGDSAMYLCASSLTGQEYEQYFGPGTRLTVT.

V and J are TRBV27 and TRBJ1-5; TRBD1 aligns across 7 bases. The V segment lost 5 bases and the J segment 0 bases; nucleotides outside the gene matches: 7. The CDR3 is made up of 16 amino acids. From germline, CDR1 is MNHEY and CDR2 SMNVEV (reference sequence). As DNA, the CDR3 is TGTGCCAGCAGTCCATGGACAGGACATAGCAATCAGCCCCAGCATTTT. Protein product: CASSPWTGHSNQPQHF.

This rearrangement joins TRBV5-5 to TRBJ2-1; the match to TRBD2 covers 15 bases. Germline loops: CDR1 SGHKS, CDR2 YYEKEE (reference sequence). Unmatched junction bases numbered 12, after V lost 4 bases and J lost 7 bases. The CDR3 runs 18 residues. The CDR3 bases are TGTGCCAGCAGCCCGGGACTAGCGGGGGGTCCCTCAAGGAATGAGCAGTTCTTC. Encoded protein: CASSPGLAGGPSRNEQFF.